Listed here is a single T cell receptor beta chain. The data were taken from a study of T cell responses to AZD1222 COVID-19 vaccine. Sequenced by immunoSEQ multiplex PCR; TCRdb stores in-frame clones only, minus some. Found here are fewer than 90,000 clones, about 88% of them singletons; the top ten hold approximately 5.1%. Germline V lookup: CDR1 LGHNA, CDR2 YSLEER. The V end lost 0 bases, the J end lost 4 bases, and 12 bases lay between the germline ends. CDR3 length equals 15 residues. The input for sequencing was peripheral blood, taken 28 days after the second AZD1222 dose. The sequence derives from an adult who received the AZD1222 COVID-19 vaccine. This chain connects TRBV4-3 to TRBJ1-1; no reliable D call. The CDR3 DNA follows: TGCGCCAGCAGCCAAGATCGCGGTGGCCCCACTGAAGCTTTCTTT. Its translation: CASSQDRGGPTEAFF.